This is a list of T cell receptor beta chains from one sample in a study of beta chain features in type 1 diabetes. The data were produced by immunoSEQ multiplex PCR, yet TCRdb's version contains in-frame clones alone and is incomplete. The profile shows around 330,000 clones, approximately 11% of them singletons. Material: naive CD4+ T cells from blood. The receptor source for this set is a woman in her thirties in good health. The CDR3 runs from the conserved cysteine through the conserved F or W. Fields, in order: V gene, clone size, J gene, D gene, CDR3 protein, CDR3 DNA. D genes are given only for firm matches. Expanded clones get a size class; other rows say once, few or many, or leave the size out.

>TRBV11-1|NA|TRBJ1-1|TRBD1
CASSRRQGFTEAFF
TGTGCCAGCAGCCGCCGACAGGGGTTCACTGAAGCTTTCTTT
>TRBV7-2|few|TRBJ2-1|NA
CASSLSGGEQFF
TGTGCCAGCAGCTTATCCGGAGGTGAGCAGTTCTTC
>TRBV5-1|NA|TRBJ2-2|NA
CASSSTGIENSGELFF
TGCGCCAGCAGCAGTACAGGGATCGAGAATTCCGGGGAGCTGTTTTTT
>TRBV7-2|NA|TRBJ2-1|TRBD2
CASSFPREGTGYNEQFF
TGTGCCAGCAGCTTCCCCAGGGAGGGGACTGGATACAATGAGCAGTTCTTC
>TRBV15|NA|TRBJ2-3|TRBD2
CATSREGSGRTDTQYF
TGTGCCACCAGCAGAGAAGGTAGCGGGAGAACAGATACGCAGTATTTT
>TRBV4-3|NA|TRBJ2-3|TRBD2
CASSQDLLAEVTDTQYF
TGCGCCAGCAGCCAAGATCTCCTAGCGGAGGTCACAGATACGCAGTATTTT
>TRBV27|NA|TRBJ2-2|NA
CASSYRNPNTGELFF
TGTGCCAGCAGTTACAGGAATCCGAACACCGGGGAGCTGTTTTTT
>TRBV18|NA|TRBJ1-2|TRBD1
CASSTTGGRGYTF
TGTGCCAGCTCAACCACAGGGGGCCGGGGCTACACCTTC
>TRBV29-1|NA|TRBJ1-1|NA
CSVGTYNTEAFF
TGCAGCGTCGGGACTTACAACACTGAAGCTTTCTTT
>TRBV6-5|NA|TRBJ2-7|TRBD1
CASSYWTGGRSYEQYF
TGTGCCAGCAGTTACTGGACAGGGGGCAGATCCTACGAGCAGTACTTC
>TRBV7-2|few|TRBJ2-1|NA
CASSLVPEQFF
TGTGCCAGCAGCTTAGTTCCAGAGCAGTTCTTC
>TRBV7-2|few|TRBJ2-7|NA
CASSQGPGSYEQYF
TGTGCCAGCAGCCAAGGTCCCGGGTCCTACGAGCAGTACTTC
>TRBV6-5|few|TRBJ1-4|NA
CASSPDRNEKLFF
TGTGCCAGCAGCCCGGACAGAAATGAAAAACTGTTTTTT
>TRBV18|few|TRBJ1-2|NA
CASSPPGGAYGYTF
TGTGCCAGCTCACCACCGGGAGGGGCTTATGGCTACACCTTC
>TRBV30|few|TRBJ2-7|NA
CAWSALFEQYF
TGTGCCTGGAGTGCTCTTTTTGAGCAGTACTTC
>TRBV4-1|few|TRBJ2-1|TRBD1
CASSRSSGQGDEQFF
TGCGCCAGCAGCCGCTCCTCGGGACAGGGCGATGAGCAGTTCTTC